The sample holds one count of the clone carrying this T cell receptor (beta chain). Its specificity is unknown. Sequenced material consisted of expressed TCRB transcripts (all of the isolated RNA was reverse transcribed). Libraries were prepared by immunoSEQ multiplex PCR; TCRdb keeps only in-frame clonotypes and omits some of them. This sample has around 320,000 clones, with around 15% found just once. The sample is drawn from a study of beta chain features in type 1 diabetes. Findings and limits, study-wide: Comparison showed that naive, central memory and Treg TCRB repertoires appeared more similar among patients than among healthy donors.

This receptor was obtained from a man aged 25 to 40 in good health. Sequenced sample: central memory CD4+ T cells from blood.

CDR3 amino acids: CASSSSSSYEQYV. The CDR3, as DNA: TGCGCCAGCAGCTCCTCGAGCTCCTACGAGCAGTACGTC. The V and J genes are TRBV5-1 and TRBJ2-7, with unresolved D. Germline V gives CDR1 SGHRS, CDR2 YFSETQ. CDR3 length: 13 amino acids. V was pared by 3 bases and J by 0 bases, with 7 bases between.